The entry below describes one TCR beta chain. This specimen belongs to a study of shared clonotypes between healthy human individuals. Study in general: Used for every donor were three CD4 naive, three CD4 memory, two CD8 naive and one CD8 memory plate.

This CDR3 is 11 amino acids long. V lost 8 bases and J 0 bases, leaving 4 bases between the germline ends. Per the germline V gene, CDR1 is SNHLY and CDR2 is FYNNEI. Assay used: immunoSEQ multiplex PCR; TCRdb lists only in-frame clones, some missing. The sample holds around 83,000 clones, 60% to 80% seen once. Specimen: memory CD8+ T cells sorted from blood. As to subset: CD45RO+ cells pooled with CCR7-negative TemRA cells. The source of this sequence is a man aged 25-40 years in good health. The rearrangement links TRBV2 to TRBJ1-1, with D hard to call. The CDR3 coding sequence is TGTGCCAGCGAACTGAACACTGAAGCTTTCTTT. It is translated as CASELNTEAFF.